This is a list of T cell receptor beta chains from one sample in a study of blood T cell repertoires in COVID-19. Clones were read by immunoSEQ multiplex PCR, and TCRdb kept only the in-frame ones, dropping some. The data show approximately 300,000 clones, around four fifths seen once. The material sequenced was peripheral blood. These receptors originate from a woman aged 50 to 60 with active or convalescent COVID-19. Each CDR3 is given with its conserved first and last residue. D genes are given only for firm matches. Size is stated for part of the rows, as once, few or many counts, or as a class when the clone is expanded.

j_call clone_size v_call d_call cdr3_aa cdr3_nt
TRBJ2-3 once TRBV19 TRBD2 CASSPGGGQDTQYF TGTGCCAGTAGTCCGGGAGGGGGACAAGATACGCAGTATTTT
TRBJ1-5 . TRBV2 TRBD1 CASSPGTGFNQPQHF TGTGCCAGCAGTCCCGGGACAGGGTTCAATCAGCCCCAGCATTTT
TRBJ2-7 . TRBV6-5 . CASRDIPNDYEQYF TGTGCCAGCAGGGACATTCCCAATGACTACGAGCAGTACTTC
TRBJ1-1 . TRBV25-1 . CASSENRMNTEAFF TGTGCCAGCAGTGAAAATAGAATGAACACTGAAGCTTTCTTT
TRBJ1-5 . TRBV2 TRBD1 CASRTSSGGQPQHF TGTGCCAGCCGTACCTCCTCAGGGGGACAGCCCCAGCATTTT
TRBJ1-6 . TRBV27 . CASSPTLGHPLALHF TGTGCCAGCAGTCCGACCCTGGGACACCCTTTGGCCCTCCACTTT
TRBJ1-4 . TRBV2 . CASNQGMNEKLFF TGTGCCAGCAACCAGGGGATGAATGAAAAACTGTTTTTT
TRBJ1-2 . TRBV18 TRBD1 CASSVMDRPLYGGYTF TGTGCCAGCTCGGTTATGGACAGGCCTTTGTATGGCGGCTACACCTTC
TRBJ2-3 . TRBV11-2 . CASSTLRGNTRTDTQYF TGTGCCAGCAGTACTCTTCGCGGGAATACCCGGACAGATACGCAGTATTTT
TRBJ1-6 once TRBV18 . CATRLTGEGNSPLHF TGTGCCACCAGACTGACAGGCGAGGGGAATTCACCCCTCCACTTT
TRBJ2-2 . TRBV28 TRBD2 CASTGWRTSGRTTGELFF TGTGCCAGCACTGGTTGGCGGACTAGCGGGAGAACCACCGGGGAGCTGTTTTTT
TRBJ2-3 . TRBV5-1 TRBD1 CASSQDRVTDTQYF TGCGCCAGCAGCCAGGACAGGGTTACAGATACGCAGTATTTT
TRBJ2-7 . TRBV15 TRBD2 CATSRDTAASGRATYEQYF TGTGCCACCAGCAGAGATACCGCGGCTAGCGGGAGGGCCACCTACGAGCAGTACTTC
TRBJ2-7 . TRBV7-2 . CASSLAVGTPSSYEQYF TGTGCCAGCAGCTTAGCTGTAGGGACACCTTCCTCCTACGAGCAGTACTTC
TRBJ1-1 . TRBV9 TRBD1 CASSVPGVGQGASEAFF TGTGCCAGCAGCGTACCGGGGGTTGGACAGGGGGCGTCTGAAGCTTTCTTT
TRBJ2-3 few TRBV16 . CASSQSPFDTQYF TGTGCCAGCAGCCAATCCCCCTTCGATACGCAGTATTTT
TRBJ1-2 . TRBV6-5 . CASSDSRGSYYGYTF TGTGCCAGCAGTGACTCCAGGGGCTCGTACTATGGCTACACCTTC
TRBJ1-4 . TRBV4-2 TRBD1 CASSRPGTGEKLFF TGTGCCAGCAGCCGCCCCGGGACAGGGGAAAAACTGTTTTTT
TRBJ2-7 . TRBV28 . CASSTDPGLALVEQYF TGTGCCAGCAGTACCGACCCGGGACTGGCTCTGGTAGAGCAGTACTTC
TRBJ2-7 . TRBV6-5 TRBD1 CASSRTGSTYEQYF TGTGCCAGCAGCCGGACAGGGAGTACCTACGAGCAGTACTTC
TRBJ2-3 once TRBV18 . CASSPFVGEVDTQYF TGTGCCAGCTCTCCCTTCGTCGGAGAAGTAGATACGCAGTATTTT
TRBJ1-2 . TRBV7-8 . CASSQPENYGYTF TGTGCCAGCAGTCAACCCGAGAACTATGGCTACACCTTC
TRBJ2-1 . TRBV5-4 TRBD2 CASSLGAWTSGTYEQFF TGTGCCAGCAGCTTGGGGGCCTGGACTAGCGGGACCTATGAGCAGTTCTTC
TRBJ2-5 . TRBV5-1 . CASSLQGSQETQYF TGCGCCAGCAGCCTACAGGGTTCCCAAGAGACCCAGTACTTC
TRBJ2-7 . TRBV30 TRBD1 CAWSRDRDHEQYF TGTGCCTGGAGCCGGGACAGGGATCACGAGCAGTACTTC
TRBJ1-2 . TRBV13 . CASSLTRDYGYTF TGTGCCAGCAGCTTAACGCGGGACTATGGCTACACCTTC
TRBJ1-2 . TRBV6-6 . CASSYSAGYGYTF TGTGCCAGCAGTTACTCGGCGGGGTATGGCTACACCTTC
TRBJ2-7 . TRBV27 . CASSLSAGAGYEQYF TGTGCCAGCAGTTTATCGGCGGGGGCAGGCTACGAGCAGTACTTC
TRBJ1-1 once TRBV5-1 . CASSLQTATRGTEAFF TGCGCCAGCAGCTTGCAGACCGCTACCAGAGGCACTGAAGCTTTCTTT
TRBJ2-7 . TRBV6-2/TRBV6-3 TRBD2 CASSYVWSGGSYEQYF TGTGCCAGCAGTTATGTCTGGAGTGGCGGGAGCTACGAGCAGTACTTC
TRBJ1-5 . TRBV20-1 . CSASQDGDSNQPQHF TGCAGTGCTAGTCAGGACGGGGATAGCAATCAGCCCCAGCATTTT
TRBJ1-5 once TRBV5-1 . CASSPSARGSNQPQHF TGCGCCAGCAGCCCATCGGCCCGGGGGAGCAATCAGCCCCAGCATTTT
TRBJ2-3 . TRBV9 . CASSVGGGADTQYF TGTGCCAGCAGCGTAGGCGGGGGCGCAGATACGCAGTATTTT
TRBJ1-1 . TRBV6-2/TRBV6-3 . CASSPPGKAFF TGTGCCAGCAGTCCACCGGGAAAGGCTTTCTTT
TRBJ2-7 . TRBV7-8 TRBD2 CASSPRTSNEQYF TGTGCCAGCAGCCCCCGGACTAGCAACGAGCAGTACTTC
TRBJ2-1 . TRBV20-1 . CSARPIEQFF TGCAGTGCTAGACCTATCGAGCAGTTCTTC
TRBJ1-1 . TRBV27 . CASSLRGLESSEAFF TGTGCCAGCAGTTTACGCGGGTTGGAAAGTAGTGAAGCTTTCTTT
TRBJ1-1 . TRBV14 . CASSRSEVQGTEAFF TGTGCCAGCAGCCGAAGCGAGGTCCAGGGGACTGAAGCTTTCTTT
TRBJ1-1 . TRBV5-4 TRBD1 CASMPGQSDTEAFF TGTGCCAGTATGCCGGGACAGAGCGACACTGAAGCTTTCTTT
TRBJ2-7 . TRBV27 TRBD2 CASSGTSDSYEQYF TGTGCCAGCAGCGGGACTAGCGACTCCTACGAGCAGTACTTC
TRBJ2-1 few TRBV12-3/TRBV12-4 TRBD2 CASSLREGGEQFF TGTGCCAGCAGTTTACGGGAGGGCGGTGAGCAGTTCTTC